This T cell receptor (beta chain) was sequenced for a study of radiotherapy plus CTLA-4 blockade in lung cancer. V dropped 5 bases and J dropped 4 bases, with 10 bases sitting between them. The CDR3 has 13 residues. Germline values: CDR1 MNHEY, CDR2 SVGAGI. Repertoires were generated with immunoSEQ multiplex PCR, while TCRdb's copy carries only in-frame clones and drops some. This sample has roughly 130,000 clones, with just under 90% found just once. This clonotype originated in a human donor with non-small cell lung cancer that progressed on radiotherapy plus ipilimumab. This chain links TRBV6-5 with TRBJ2-3; weak D call: TRBD2 (6 bases). The sample here was peripheral blood, taken from a patient treated with radiotherapy plus ipilimumab. Written as DNA, the CDR3 is TGTGCCAGCAGTAAACCGGGAGCAGATACGCAGTATTTT. Amino acid sequence: CASSKPGADTQYF.